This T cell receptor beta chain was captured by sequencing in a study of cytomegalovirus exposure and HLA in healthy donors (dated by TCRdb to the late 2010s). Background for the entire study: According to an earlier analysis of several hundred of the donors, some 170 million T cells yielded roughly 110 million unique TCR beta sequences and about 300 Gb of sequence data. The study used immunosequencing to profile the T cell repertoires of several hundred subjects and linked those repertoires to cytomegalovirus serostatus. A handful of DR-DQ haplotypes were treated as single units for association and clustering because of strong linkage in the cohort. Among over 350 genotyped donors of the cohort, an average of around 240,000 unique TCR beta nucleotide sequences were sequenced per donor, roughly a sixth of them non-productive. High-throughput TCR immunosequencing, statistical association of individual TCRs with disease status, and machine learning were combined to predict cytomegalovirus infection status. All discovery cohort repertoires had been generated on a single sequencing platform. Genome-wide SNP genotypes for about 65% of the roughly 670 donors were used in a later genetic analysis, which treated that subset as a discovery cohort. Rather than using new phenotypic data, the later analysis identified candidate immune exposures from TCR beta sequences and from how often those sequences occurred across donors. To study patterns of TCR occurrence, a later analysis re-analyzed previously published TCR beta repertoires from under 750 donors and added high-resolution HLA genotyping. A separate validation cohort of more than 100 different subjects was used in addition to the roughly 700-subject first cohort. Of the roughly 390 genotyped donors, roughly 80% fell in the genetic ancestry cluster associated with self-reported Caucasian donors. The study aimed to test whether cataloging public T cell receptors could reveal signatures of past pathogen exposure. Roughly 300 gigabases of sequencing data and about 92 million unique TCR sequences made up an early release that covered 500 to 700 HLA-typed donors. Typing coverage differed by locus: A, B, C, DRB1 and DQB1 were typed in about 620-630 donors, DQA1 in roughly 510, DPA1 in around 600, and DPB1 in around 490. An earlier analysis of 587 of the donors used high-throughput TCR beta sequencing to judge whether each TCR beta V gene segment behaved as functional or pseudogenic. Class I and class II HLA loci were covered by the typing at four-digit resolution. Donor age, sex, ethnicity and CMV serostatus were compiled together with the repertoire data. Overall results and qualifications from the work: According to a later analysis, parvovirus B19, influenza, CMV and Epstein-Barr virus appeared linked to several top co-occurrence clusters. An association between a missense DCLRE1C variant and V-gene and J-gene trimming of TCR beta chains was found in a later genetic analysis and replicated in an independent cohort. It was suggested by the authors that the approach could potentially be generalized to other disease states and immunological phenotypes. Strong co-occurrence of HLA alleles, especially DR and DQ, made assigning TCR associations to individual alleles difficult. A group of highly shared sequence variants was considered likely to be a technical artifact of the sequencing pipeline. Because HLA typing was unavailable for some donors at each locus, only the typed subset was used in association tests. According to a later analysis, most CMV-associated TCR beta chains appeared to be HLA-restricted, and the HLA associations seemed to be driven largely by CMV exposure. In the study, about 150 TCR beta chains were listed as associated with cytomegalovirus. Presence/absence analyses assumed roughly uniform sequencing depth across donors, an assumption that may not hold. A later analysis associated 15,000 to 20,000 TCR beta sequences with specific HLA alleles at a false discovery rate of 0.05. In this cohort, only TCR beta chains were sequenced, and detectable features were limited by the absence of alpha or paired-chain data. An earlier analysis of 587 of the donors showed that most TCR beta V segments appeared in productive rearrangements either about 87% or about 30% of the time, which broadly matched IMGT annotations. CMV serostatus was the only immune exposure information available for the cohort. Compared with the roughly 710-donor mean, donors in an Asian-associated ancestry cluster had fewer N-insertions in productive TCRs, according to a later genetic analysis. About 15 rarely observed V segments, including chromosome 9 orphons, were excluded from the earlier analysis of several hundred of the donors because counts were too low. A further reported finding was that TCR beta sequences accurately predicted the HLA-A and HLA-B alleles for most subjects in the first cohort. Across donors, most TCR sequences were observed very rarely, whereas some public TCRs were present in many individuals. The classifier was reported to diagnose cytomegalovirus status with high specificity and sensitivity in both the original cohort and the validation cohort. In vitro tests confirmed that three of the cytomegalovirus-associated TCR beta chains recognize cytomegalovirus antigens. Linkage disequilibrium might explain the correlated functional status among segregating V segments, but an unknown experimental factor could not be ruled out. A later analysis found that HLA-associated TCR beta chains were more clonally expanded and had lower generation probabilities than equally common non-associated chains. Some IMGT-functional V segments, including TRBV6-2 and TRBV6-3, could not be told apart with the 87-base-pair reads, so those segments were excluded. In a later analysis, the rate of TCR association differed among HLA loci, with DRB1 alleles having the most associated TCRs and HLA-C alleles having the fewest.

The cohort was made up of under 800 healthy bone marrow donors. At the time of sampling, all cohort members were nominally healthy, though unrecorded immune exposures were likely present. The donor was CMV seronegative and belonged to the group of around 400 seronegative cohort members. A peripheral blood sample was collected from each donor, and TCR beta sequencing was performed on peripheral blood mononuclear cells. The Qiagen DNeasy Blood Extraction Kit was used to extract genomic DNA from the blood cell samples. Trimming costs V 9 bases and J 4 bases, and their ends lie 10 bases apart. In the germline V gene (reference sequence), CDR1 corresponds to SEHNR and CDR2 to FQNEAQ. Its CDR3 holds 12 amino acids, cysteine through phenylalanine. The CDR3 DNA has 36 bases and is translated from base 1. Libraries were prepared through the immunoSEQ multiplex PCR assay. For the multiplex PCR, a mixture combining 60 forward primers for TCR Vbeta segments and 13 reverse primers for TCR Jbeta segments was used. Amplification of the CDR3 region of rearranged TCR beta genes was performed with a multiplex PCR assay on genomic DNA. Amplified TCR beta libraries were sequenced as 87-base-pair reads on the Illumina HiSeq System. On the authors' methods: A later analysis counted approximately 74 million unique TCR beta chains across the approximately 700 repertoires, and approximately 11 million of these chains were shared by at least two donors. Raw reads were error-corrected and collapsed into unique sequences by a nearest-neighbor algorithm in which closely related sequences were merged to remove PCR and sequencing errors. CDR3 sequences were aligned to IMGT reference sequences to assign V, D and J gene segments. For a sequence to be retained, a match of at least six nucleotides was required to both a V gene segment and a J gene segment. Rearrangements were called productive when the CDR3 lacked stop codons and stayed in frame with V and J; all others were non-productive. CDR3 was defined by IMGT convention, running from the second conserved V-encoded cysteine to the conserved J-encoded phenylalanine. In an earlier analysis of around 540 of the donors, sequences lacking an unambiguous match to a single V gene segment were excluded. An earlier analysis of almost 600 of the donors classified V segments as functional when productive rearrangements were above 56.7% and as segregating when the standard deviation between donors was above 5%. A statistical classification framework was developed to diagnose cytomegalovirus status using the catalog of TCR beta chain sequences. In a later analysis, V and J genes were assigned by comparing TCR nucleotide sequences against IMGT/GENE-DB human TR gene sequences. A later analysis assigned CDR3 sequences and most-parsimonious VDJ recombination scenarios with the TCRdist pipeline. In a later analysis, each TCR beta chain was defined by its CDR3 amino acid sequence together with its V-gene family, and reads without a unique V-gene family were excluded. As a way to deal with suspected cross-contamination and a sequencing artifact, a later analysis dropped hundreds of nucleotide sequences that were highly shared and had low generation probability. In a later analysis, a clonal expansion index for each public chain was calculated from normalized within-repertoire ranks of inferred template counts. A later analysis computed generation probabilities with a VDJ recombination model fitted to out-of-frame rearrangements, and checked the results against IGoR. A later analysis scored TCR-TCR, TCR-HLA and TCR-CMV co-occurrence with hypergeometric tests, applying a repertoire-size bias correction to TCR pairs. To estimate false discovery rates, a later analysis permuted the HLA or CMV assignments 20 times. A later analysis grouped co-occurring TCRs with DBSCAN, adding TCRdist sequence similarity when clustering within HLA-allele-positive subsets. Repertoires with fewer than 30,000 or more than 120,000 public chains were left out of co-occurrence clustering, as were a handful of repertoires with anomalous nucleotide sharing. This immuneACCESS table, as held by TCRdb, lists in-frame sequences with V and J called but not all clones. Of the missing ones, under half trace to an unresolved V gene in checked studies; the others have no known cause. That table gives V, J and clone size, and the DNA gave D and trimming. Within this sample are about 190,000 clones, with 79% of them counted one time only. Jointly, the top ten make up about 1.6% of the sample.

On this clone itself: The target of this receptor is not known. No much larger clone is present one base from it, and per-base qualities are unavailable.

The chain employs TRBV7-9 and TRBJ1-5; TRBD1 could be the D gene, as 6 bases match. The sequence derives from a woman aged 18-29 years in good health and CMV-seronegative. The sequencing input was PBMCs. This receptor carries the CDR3 CASHRENQPQHF. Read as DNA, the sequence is TGTGCCAGTCACAGGGAGAATCAGCCCCAGCATTTT.